These 21 T cell receptor beta chains were sequenced from one sample in a study of T cell repertoires in cytomegalovirus infection. From the reads, TCRdb called clonotypes with MiXCR, one entry per CDR3 protein. The data contain approximately 550,000 distinct CDR3 sequences, approximately 15% of them singletons. The source material was CD8+ T cells from PBMCs. The source of these receptors is a human donor in good health (CMV status not recorded). Some clones in this sample may be carry-over from other donors' samples.

This clonotype has a single count. Just one base apart from a much larger clone, this may be a read error. The chain carries TRBV12-3 or TRBV12-4 and TRBJ1-5; 8 nucleotides match TRBD1. V lost 6 bases, J lost 8 bases, and 15 bases stayed unmatched. This CDR3 region has 16 residues. The CDR3 bases are TGTGCCAGCAGCTGGGGTACAGGGGGTGGGGTTAAGCCCCAGCATTTT. Residues: CASSWGTGGGVKPQHF.

This clonotype showed up just a few times. The gene calls are TRBV5-6 and TRBJ1-5; TRBD1 aligns across 8 bases. The CDR3 is 19 residues long. Germline CDR1 SGHDT, CDR2 YYEEEE. The V segment lost 0 bases and the J segment 0 bases; nucleotides outside the gene matches: 11. This chain's CDR3 is CASSLARGTGSYSNQPQHF. DNA of the CDR3: TGTGCCAGCAGCTTGGCCCGCGGGACAGGCTCCTATAGCAATCAGCCCCAGCATTTT.

The CDR3 DNA reads as TGTGCCAGCAGTCGAACAGGGATTACCGGGGAGCTGTTTTTT. Protein product: CASSRTGITGELFF. The chain is built from TRBV28 and TRBJ2-2, with a possible D match to TRBD1 (6 bases). Trimming removed 5 bases from V and 5 bases from J, with 12 bases in between. This CDR3 comprises 14 residues. CDR1 is MDHEN and CDR2 is SYDVKM in the germline V gene.

The rearrangement uses TRBV28 and TRBJ1-3, with TRBD1 identical over 8 bases. The V gene end was trimmed by 5 bases and the J gene end by 0 bases; junction bases not matched to a gene: 6. The CDR3 contains 16 residues. The germline V gene has CDR1 MDHEN and CDR2 SYDVKM. CDR3 nucleotides: TGTGCCAGCAGTCCGGACAGGGTCCGCTCTGGAAACACCATATATTTT. It yields the protein CASSPDRVRSGNTIYF.

This clonotype has just a few counts. Being one base from a much bigger clone, this may be a read error. The V and J genes are TRBV11-2 and TRBJ1-1; D perhaps matches TRBD1 (5 bases). The CDR3 loop spans 14 amino acids. The germline V gene has CDR1 SGHAT and CDR2 FQNNGV. The CDR3 is CTSSYPEGSTEAFF. CDR3 in DNA: TGTACCAGCAGCTACCCCGAGGGGAGCACTGAAGCTTTCTTT.

The chain has TRBV13 and TRBJ1-1; D call uncertain. The CDR3 is 14 amino acids. The V end lost 1 base, the J end lost 1 base, and 7 bases lay between the germline ends. Germline lookup yields CDR1 PRHDT and CDR2 FYEKMQ (reference sequence). This chain's CDR3 is CASSLVRANTEAFF. In DNA form, the CDR3 reads TGTGCCAGCAGCTTAGTTCGCGCGAACACTGAAGCTTTCTTT. The whole variable domain, filled in from reference TRBV13 and TRBJ1-1, reads AAGVIQSPRHLIKEKRETATLKCYPIPRHDTVYWYQQGPGQDPQFLISFYEKMQSDKGSIPDRFSAQQFSDYHSELNMSSLELGDSALYFCASSLVRANTEAFFGQGTRLTVV.

The chain has TRBV28 and TRBJ1-2; D gene uncertain. The CDR3 has 13 residues. V was clipped by 7 bases and J by 6 bases, with 15 bases between them. CDR1 is MDHEN, CDR2 SYDVKM, per germline. CDR3 region: CASTHFYRDGYTF. CDR3 coding DNA: TGTGCCAGCACCCATTTCTATAGGGATGGCTACACCTTC.

This clonotype was detected a few times. V is TRBV25-1 and J is TRBJ1-6; D may be TRBD1 (5 bases). The V end was cut by 2 bases, the J end by 4 bases, with 12 bases between. Germline V CDR1 and CDR2: MGHDK, SYGVNS. The CDR3 runs to 16 residues. The CDR3 here is CASSEATPGYNSPLHF. Written as DNA, the CDR3 is TGTGCCAGCAGTGAAGCAACCCCAGGGTATAATTCACCCCTCCACTTT.

The chain joins TRBV23-1 to TRBJ1-4; D remains ambiguous. TRBV23-1 is sorted into the ORF group, with uncertain function. V lost 11 bases to trimming and J lost 8 bases, with 15 bases between them. The CDR3 sequence is 12 residues long. CDR3 region: CARLWVGEKLFF. DNA of the CDR3: TGCGCCCGTCTTTGGGTGGGAGAAAAACTGTTTTTT.

The J gene is TRBJ2-3, the V gene TRBV27; 12 nucleotides line up with TRBD2. The CDR3 is 19 amino acids. Germline V gene sequence: CDR1 MNHEY, CDR2 SMNVEV (reference sequence). V was pared by 2 bases and J by 2 bases, with 11 bases of the junction left unmatched. CDR3 residues: CASSLKLAGGLEPTDTQYF. The CDR3 nucleotides are TGTGCCAGCAGTTTAAAACTAGCGGGGGGTCTCGAACCCACAGATACGCAGTATTTT.

This chain joins TRBV7-9 and TRBJ2-7, with a tentative D call TRBD2 (6 bases). The V gene's germline CDR1 is SEHNR and CDR2 FQNEAQ (reference sequence). There are 17 residues in the CDR3. Trimming left V 1 base short and J 5 bases short, with 21 bases between. The CDR3 DNA sequence: TGTGCCAGCAGCTTAGGCGGGGAGCGGCCGCGGAGGGACGAGCAGTACTTC. Its protein product is CASSLGGERPRRDEQYF.

This clonotype was counted at least ten times. This chain uses TRBV11-2 with TRBJ2-3; 12 nucleotides agree with TRBD2. Germline V gene data show CDR1 as SGHAT and CDR2 as FQNNGV. The CDR3 spans 19 residues. The ends lost 2 bases at V and 4 bases at J; junction bases unmatched: 13. DNA for the CDR3: TGTGCCAGCAGCTTACGTCCACTAGCGGGAGGATCCCTCCCAGATACGCAGTATTTT. Protein sequence: CASSLRPLAGGSLPDTQYF.

The sample holds many counts of this clonotype. At one of its ends the junction is not consistent with the germline gene, which may arise from a read error. The V and J genes are TRBV20-1 and TRBJ1-2; a weak D match, TRBD1 (6 bases). The CDR3 is 17 amino acids. CDR1 is DFQATT and CDR2 is SNEGSKA in the germline V gene (reference sequence). CDR3 bases: TGCAGTGCTAGAGAGACTCTACACAGGGAATCTAACTATGGCCACACCTTC. Translation: CSARETLHRESNYGHTF.

J is TRBJ1-1 and V is TRBV10-3, with TRBD1 as a possible D gene (6 bases). The CDR3 contains 14 residues. The germline CDR1 and CDR2 sequences are ENHRY and SYGVKD. V lost 10 bases and J lost 6, with 21 bases in between. DNA of the CDR3: TGTGCCACCTCCGAGGGTGGGGGGGCGGCTGAAGCTTTCTTT. It translates to CATSEGGGAAEAFF.

This clonotype was seen a handful of times. The rearrangement joins TRBV9 to TRBJ2-5; no firm D call. The CDR3 is 15 amino acids. Germline values: CDR1 SGDLS, CDR2 YYNGEE. Trimming took off 0 bases at V and 1 base at J, with 10 bases between the two ends. The CDR3 spells CASSVEGQLQETQYF. In nucleotides, the CDR3 is TGTGCCAGCAGCGTAGAAGGGCAGCTCCAAGAGACCCAGTACTTC.

This clonotype was found a few times. J is TRBJ2-7 and V is TRBV27; TRBD1 is a possible D gene (6 bases). V lost 6 bases and J 3 bases, leaving 18 bases between the germline ends. The CDR3 is made up of 15 amino acids. CDR1 MNHEY and CDR2 SMNVEV come from the germline V gene (reference sequence). The CDR3 DNA sequence: TGTGCCAGCAGCTCCCACAGGGTGACTATCTACGAGCAGTACTTC. It encodes CASSSHRVTIYEQYF.

The chain has TRBV29-1 and TRBJ2-2; 12 positions match TRBD2. Germline lookup yields CDR1 SQVTM and CDR2 ANQGSEA. This CDR3 region has 17 residues. J lost 4 bases, V lost 3 bases, and 9 bases had no gene match. CDR3 sequence reads: CSVESPSGRATTGELFF. The CDR3 bases are TGCAGCGTTGAGAGTCCTAGCGGGAGGGCCACCACCGGGGAGCTGTTTTTT.

This clonotype was observed at least ten times. This chain uses TRBV7-8 with TRBJ2-2; TRBD1 matches at 7 bases. V gave up 5 bases and J gave up 6 bases; unmatched junction bases: 3. CDR1 is SGHVS and CDR2 is FQNEAQ in the germline V gene. This CDR3 comprises 13 residues. CDR3 bases: TGTGCCAGCAGCCTTGACAGGGCCGGGGAGCTGTTTTTT. As protein: CASSLDRAGELFF.

DNA for the CDR3: TGCAGCACCAGGACAGGGCCCTACGAGCAGTACTTC. It encodes CSTRTGPYEQYF. The chain carries TRBV29-1 and TRBJ2-7; 8 bases map to TRBD1. The CDR3 contains 12 residues. The junction had 5 bases not matched to a gene; V was cut back by 8 bases and J by 2 bases. Germline lookup yields CDR1 SQVTM and CDR2 ANQGSEA.

V and J are TRBV19 and TRBJ2-7; a possible D gene is TRBD1 (7 bases). The germline V gene has CDR1 LNHDA and CDR2 SQIVND (reference sequence). The CDR3 is 15 amino acids. V gave up 5 bases and J gave up 3 bases, with 17 bases separating them. CDR3 residues: CASSVTTGRLYEQYF. The CDR3 DNA reads as TGTGCCAGTAGTGTAACGACAGGGAGGCTCTACGAGCAGTACTTC.

This clonotype has a count of ten or more. V and J are TRBV7-3 and TRBJ1-1, with unresolved D. V gave up 7 bases and J gave up 1 base, with 16 bases separating them. The germline V gene has CDR1 SGHTA and CDR2 FQGTGA. The CDR3 consists of 15 residues. In DNA form, the CDR3 reads TGTGCCAGCACCTCGAGGGCCTCAGGGAACACTGAAGCTTTCTTT. It encodes CASTSRASGNTEAFF.